This TCR beta chain was retrieved from a study of blood T cell repertoires in COVID-19 (TCRdb year 2020). With regard to the full study: Collaborator samples came from the United States, Italy and Spain and covered acute and convalescent phases of COVID-19. The material from the prospective study consisted of cDNA or gDNA derived from T cells, B-cell-depleted T cells, or PBMCs. The dataset comprised deeply sampled blood TCRbeta repertoires from subjects exposed to, actively infected with, or recovered from COVID-19. The repertoires were released in a freely available public database meant as a resource for research on the immune response to SARS-CoV-2. The samples were drawn from two sources: the first 160 participants of the ongoing ImmuneRACE study, and 1,000 to 1,500 subjects contributed by 6 global collaborators. Nearly every sample came with metadata listing a de-identified subject ID, COVID-19 status, age in years and sex. Where HLA class I and class II types were available, the types were taken from metadata supplied by the sample provider, not from assay-based typing.

A remark on this clone: What this receptor recognizes is not known. Base qualities are missing; no much larger clone stands one base away.

Overall study results and their limits: The quantity of clinical and demographic metadata differed by source and by participant and was supplied without curation.

The CDR3 sequence holds 13 residues, the cysteine and phenylalanine included. Only CDR3 DNA is held: 39 bases, read in frame from base 1. The CDR1 and CDR2 encoded by the germline V gene are SGHDT and YYEEEE. Trimming accounts for 4 bases at V and 7 bases at J, while the number of junction bases matched to no gene is 5. TCRbeta CDR3 regions were amplified from genomic DNA by means of the immunoSEQ Assay, a bias-controlled multiplex PCR. Per the source publication's procedure: The number of nucleated cells in each sample was estimated from the amplification of reference gene primers within the assay. To quantify the absolute abundance of each unique TCRbeta CDR3 rearrangement, sequence reads were collapsed and filtered. Productive Simpson clonality was computed per sample as the square root of Simpson's diversity index over productive rearrangements. In TCRdb, the immuneACCESS table is reduced to in-frame sequences with V and J assigned. These tables do not hold every clone; where another copy was compared, an unresolved V gene accounts for under half, and the others remain unexplained. The V and J calls and clone size were taken over from that table, and D and trimming were inferred from the DNA. This sample holds some 450,000 clones; about 90% were observed only once. The ten top clones hold more than 0.7% of the sample.

In Seattle, one collaborating source enrolled patients while the infection was active and tracked those patients longitudinally over the course of disease. Collaborating institutions collected whole blood in K2EDTA tubes following their own protocols. For TCRbeta analysis, collaborators shipped samples in one of three forms: frozen whole blood, isolated PBMCs, or DNA extracted from either of those sample types. The specimen sequenced was peripheral blood. This TCR was sampled from a man aged 18 to 35 with COVID-19, enrolled during active disease. The chain uses TRBV5-6 and TRBJ1-1, and 9 junction bases match TRBD1. The CDR3 is CASSLQGAVEAFF. In nucleotides, the sequence is TGTGCCAGCAGCCTACAGGGGGCCGTTGAAGCTTTCTTT.